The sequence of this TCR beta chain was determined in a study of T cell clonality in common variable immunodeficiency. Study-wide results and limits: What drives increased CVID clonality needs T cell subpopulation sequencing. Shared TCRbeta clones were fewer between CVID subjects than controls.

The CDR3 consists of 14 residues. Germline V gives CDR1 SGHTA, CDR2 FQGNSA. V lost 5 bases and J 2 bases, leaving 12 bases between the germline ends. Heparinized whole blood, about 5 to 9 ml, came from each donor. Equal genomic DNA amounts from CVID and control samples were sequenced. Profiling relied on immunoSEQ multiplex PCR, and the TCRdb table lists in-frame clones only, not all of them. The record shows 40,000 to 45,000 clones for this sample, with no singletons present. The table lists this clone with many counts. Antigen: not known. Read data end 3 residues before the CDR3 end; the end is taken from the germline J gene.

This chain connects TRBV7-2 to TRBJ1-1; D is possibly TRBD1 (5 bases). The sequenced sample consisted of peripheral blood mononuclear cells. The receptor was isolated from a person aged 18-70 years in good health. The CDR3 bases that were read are TGTGCCAGCAGCCCGCCCGGACATAACACTGAA. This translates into CASSPPGHNTE. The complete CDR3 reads CASSPPGHNTEAFF. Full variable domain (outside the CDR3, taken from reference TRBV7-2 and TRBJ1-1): GAGVSQSPSNKVTEKGKDVELRCDPISGHTALYWYRQSLGQGLEFLIYFQGNSAPDKSGLPSDRFSAERTGGSVSTLTIQRTQQEDSAVYLCASSPPGHNTEAFFGQGTRLTVV.